A selection of T cell receptor beta chains follows, all from one sample in a study of shared clonotypes between healthy human individuals. Here immunoSEQ multiplex PCR was the method, and the copy in TCRdb shows in-frame clones only, minus some. The sample includes 490,000 or so clones, around three quarters of them seen just once. Specimen: PBMCs. The receptors derive from a woman between 35 and 50 years old in good health. Some clones in this sample may be carry-over from other donors' samples. CDR3s include the opening cysteine and the closing phenylalanine or tryptophan. Each record gives: clone size, J gene, D gene, V gene, CDR3 DNA, CDR3 protein. A D gene is named only where the DNA matches it firmly. For some rows the clone size is stated as once, few or many, or as a class when expanded; others skip it.

>.|TRBJ2-1|TRBD1|TRBV27
TGTGCCAGCACCGGACAGGGCGTAAGGGGATACAATGAGCAGTTCTTC
CASTGQGVRGYNEQFF
>.|TRBJ2-7|.|TRBV2
TGTGCCAGCAGTGAGACCGACTACGAGCAGTACTTC
CASSETDYEQYF
>few|TRBJ2-1|.|TRBV30
TGTGCCTGGAGTCCAGGGGGGGACGGGAATGAGCAGTTCTTC
CAWSPGGDGNEQFF
>.|TRBJ2-7|.|TRBV28
TGTGCCAGCAGTTTTGAAACCTACGAGCAGTACTTC
CASSFETYEQYF
>.|TRBJ2-3|TRBD2|TRBV10-2
TGCGCCAGCAGTGGAACGGGAGGAAAAAGAAATACGCAGTATTTT
CASSGTGGKRNTQYF
>.|TRBJ1-5|.|TRBV2
TGTGCCAGCAGTGAAAGCGGGATGCGCAATCAGCCCCAGCATTTT
CASSESGMRNQPQHF
>.|TRBJ2-1|.|TRBV7-2
TGTGCCAGCAGCTCACAGGGGGGGAATGAGCAGTTCTTC
CASSSQGGNEQFF
>once|TRBJ1-3|.|TRBV27
TGTGCCAGCCAGGGGTTAAGCTCTGGAAACACCATATATTTT
CASQGLSSGNTIYF
>.|TRBJ2-1|.|TRBV7-3
TGTGCCAGCAGCTCAGTTCCGGGGGTGGATGAGCAGTTCTTC
CASSSVPGVDEQFF
>few|TRBJ1-2|.|TRBV18
TGTGCCAGCTCAGCTACTGGCGAGGATTATGGCTACACCTTC
CASSATGEDYGYTF
>.|TRBJ2-2|.|TRBV5-1
TGCGCCAGCAGCTTGGGGACCGGACTGGGGAGAACCGGGGAGCTGTTTTTT
CASSLGTGLGRTGELFF
>.|TRBJ1-2|.|TRBV4-2
TGTGCCAGCAGCCAGCAGGCAATGGGAAGTGGCTACACCTTC
CASSQQAMGSGYTF
>.|TRBJ2-1|TRBD2|TRBV6-6
TGTGCCAGCAGTTTGCGGGGGGAATATTACAATGAGCAGTTCTTC
CASSLRGEYYNEQFF
>few|TRBJ2-5|.|TRBV20-1
TGCAGTGCTCCCCCATGGGAGGCCCAGTACTTC
CSAPPWEAQYF
>.|TRBJ1-6|.|TRBV7-9
TGTGCCAGCAGCGAAGGGGATTCCCTCCACTTT
CASSEGDSLHF
>.|TRBJ1-6|.|TRBV30
TGTGCCTGGAGTGAACAGAATAATTCACCCCTCCACTTT
CAWSEQNNSPLHF
>.|TRBJ1-3|TRBD1|TRBV7-6
TGTGCCAGCAGCCCGGGACAGGGGAGAAGCTCTGGAAACACCATATATTTT
CASSPGQGRSSGNTIYF
>.|TRBJ2-5|TRBD1|TRBV5-1
TGCGCCAGCAGCGACGGGACAGCGGCCGTCCAAGAGACCCAGTACTTC
CASSDGTAAVQETQYF
>.|TRBJ2-3|TRBD2|TRBV4-2
TGTGCCAGCAGCCAGACTAGCACCTTCACAGATACGCAGTATTTT
CASSQTSTFTDTQYF
>.|TRBJ1-1|.|TRBV7-3
TGTGCCAGCAGCTTATTTGGCGGGAACACTGAAGCTTTCTTT
CASSLFGGNTEAFF
>.|TRBJ2-7|.|TRBV2
TGTGCCAGCGCGGGACTCCTCTACGAGCAGTACTTC
CASAGLLYEQYF
>.|TRBJ2-2|TRBD2|TRBV7-6
TGTGCCAGCAGCCCGCGGACTAGCGCCTACACCGGGGAGCTGTTTTTT
CASSPRTSAYTGELFF
>few|TRBJ2-3|TRBD2|TRBV5-1
TGCGCCAGCAGCGGCCAGGGACTAGCTTCTGCAGATACGCAGTATTTT
CASSGQGLASADTQYF
>.|TRBJ1-2|.|TRBV10-3
TGTGCCATCGGAGGCGAGGGGGGCTACACCTTC
CAIGGEGGYTF
>.|TRBJ1-1|TRBD1|TRBV6-1
TGTGCCAGCACCAGGACAGGGGATGTGGCTGAAGCTTTCTTT
CASTRTGDVAEAFF
>.|TRBJ2-7|.|TRBV9
TGTGCCAGCAGCGTAGACGCCAGGGACCGCGAGCAGTACTTC
CASSVDARDREQYF
>.|TRBJ2-1|.|TRBV10-2
TGCGCCAGCACCCCACTTGGGGAGCAGTTCTTC
CASTPLGEQFF
>.|TRBJ2-1|TRBD2|TRBV15
TGTGCCACCAGCAGAGATGTTAGCGGGAGGCTAAACTACAATGAGCAGTTCTTC
CATSRDVSGRLNYNEQFF
>.|TRBJ2-2|.|TRBV9
TGTGCCAGCAGCGTATGGTCAGAAATCACCGGGGAGCTGTTTTTT
CASSVWSEITGELFF
>.|TRBJ2-3|TRBD2|TRBV19
TGTGCCAGTAGTAGACTAGCCACAGATACGCAGTATTTT
CASSRLATDTQYF
>.|TRBJ2-3|TRBD2|TRBV5-4
TGTGCCAGCCTAGAAAGAGTAGCGGGAGAGGCAGATACGCAGTATTTT
CASLERVAGEADTQYF
>.|TRBJ2-7|.|TRBV2
TGTGCCAGCAAGGAGGCGGATAGGAGCTCCTACGAGCAGTACTTC
CASKEADRSSYEQYF
>.|TRBJ2-2|TRBD2|TRBV5-1
TGCGCCAGCAGAAGCACTAGCGGGACCACCGGGGAGCTGTTTTTT
CASRSTSGTTGELFF
>.|TRBJ2-7|.|TRBV19
TGTGCCAGTAGATCTCCCGGGACCCCTGGGGACGAGCAGTACTTC
CASRSPGTPGDEQYF
>.|TRBJ2-5|TRBD1|TRBV4-2
TGTGCCAGCAGCCAAGGACAGGGGCTAGGGGAGACCCAGTACTTC
CASSQGQGLGETQYF
>.|TRBJ2-5|TRBD2|TRBV19
TGTGCCAGTAGGATTGGGACTAGCGGGAGTCGCGGGACCCAGTACTTC
CASRIGTSGSRGTQYF
>once|TRBJ2-2|TRBD2|TRBV10-1
TGCGCCAGCAGTGAGTTGGTAGCGGGGCTCGGGGAGCTGTTTTTT
CASSELVAGLGELFF
>.|TRBJ2-2|.|TRBV7-6
TGTGCCAGCAGCTTAGTAGGGGTAACGCTTTATAACACCGGGGAGCTGTTTTTT
CASSLVGVTLYNTGELFF
>.|TRBJ1-2|.|TRBV19
TGTGCCAGTAGTATCAGGGCCTATGGCTACACCTTC
CASSIRAYGYTF
>.|TRBJ2-7|.|TRBV18
TGTGCCAGCTCCATGGAGGGCGAGCAGTACTTC
CASSMEGEQYF
>.|TRBJ1-4|.|TRBV6-6
TGTGCCAGCAGTTCGGCGGGGTGGGAAAAACTGTTTTTT
CASSSAGWEKLFF
>.|TRBJ2-3|.|TRBV29-1
TGCAGCGTTGAAGATTGGGAGGTCTCAGATACGCAGTATTTT
CSVEDWEVSDTQYF
>.|TRBJ2-3|.|TRBV4-2
TGTGCCAGCAGCCAAACAGATACGCAGTATTTT
CASSQTDTQYF
>.|TRBJ2-5|.|TRBV6-4
TGTGCCAGCAGTGACGGGACCCTGGGGACCCAGTACTTC
CASSDGTLGTQYF
>many|TRBJ1-2|.|TRBV2
TGTGCCAGCAGTGAAGCGATCGGCTATGGCTACACCTTC
CASSEAIGYGYTF